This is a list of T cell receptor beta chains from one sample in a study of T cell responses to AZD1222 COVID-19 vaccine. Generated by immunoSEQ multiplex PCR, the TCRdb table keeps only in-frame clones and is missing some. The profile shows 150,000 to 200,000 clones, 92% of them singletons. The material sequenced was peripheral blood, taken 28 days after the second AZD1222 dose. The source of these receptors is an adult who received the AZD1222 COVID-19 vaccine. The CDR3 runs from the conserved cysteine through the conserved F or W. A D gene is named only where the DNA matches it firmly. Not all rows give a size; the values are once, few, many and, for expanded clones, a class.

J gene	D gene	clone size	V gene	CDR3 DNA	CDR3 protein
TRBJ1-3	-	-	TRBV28	TGTGCCAGCAGTTTCAACACCATATATTTT	CASSFNTIYF
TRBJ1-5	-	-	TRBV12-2	TGTGCAAGTCGGACCCTCAGGGGGCATCAGCCCCAGCATTTT	CASRTLRGHQPQHF
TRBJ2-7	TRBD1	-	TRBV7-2	TGTGCCAGCAGCTCGACAGGGGCGGCGTACGAGCAGTACTTC	CASSSTGAAYEQYF
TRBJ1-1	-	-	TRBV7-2	TGTGCCAGCAGCTTAGTCGCCCAGGGCACTGAAGCTTTCTTT	CASSLVAQGTEAFF
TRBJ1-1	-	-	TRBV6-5	TGTGCCAGCAGTTACTCCCAGGCAGCAACGAACACTGAAGCTTTCTTT	CASSYSQAATNTEAFF
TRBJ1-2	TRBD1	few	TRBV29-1	TGCAGCGCCTTGACAGGGCCGGGAGGCTACACCTTC	CSALTGPGGYTF
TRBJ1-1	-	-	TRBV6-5	TGTGCCAGCAGGCCTCCGGGGGTGGGCACTGAAGCTTTCTTT	CASRPPGVGTEAFF
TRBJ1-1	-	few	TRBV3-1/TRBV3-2	TGTGCCAGCAGAGGCACAAGGGACCTTAAAGCTTTCTTT	CASRGTRDLKAFF
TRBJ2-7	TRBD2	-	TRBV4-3	TGCGCCAGCAGCCGCCTTACGGGGGAGGGCTACGAGCAGTACTTC	CASSRLTGEGYEQYF
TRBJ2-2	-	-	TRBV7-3	TGTGCCAGCAGCCCCTACTCCGGGGAGCTGTTTTTT	CASSPYSGELFF
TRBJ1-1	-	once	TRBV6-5	TGTGCCAGCATGTGGGGGGACGCGAACACTGAAGCTTTCTTT	CASMWGDANTEAFF
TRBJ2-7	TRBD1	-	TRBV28	TGTGCCAGCAGTACTGGACAGGGGGCCTACTACGAGCAGTACTTC	CASSTGQGAYYEQYF
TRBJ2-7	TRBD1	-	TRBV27	TGTGCCAGCAGTTTATCGGCGGACAGGGTCTCCTACGAGCAGTACTTC	CASSLSADRVSYEQYF
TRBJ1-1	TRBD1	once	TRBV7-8	TGTGCCAGCAGCCCCCTGACAGGGCCGGGAATGAACACTGAAGCTTTCTTT	CASSPLTGPGMNTEAFF
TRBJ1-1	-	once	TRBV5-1	TGCGCCAGCAGCTTGACAGAGGCGAACACTGAAGCTTTCTTT	CASSLTEANTEAFF
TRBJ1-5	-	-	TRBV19	TGTGCCAGTATGGGATCGGGCAATCAGCCCCAGCATTTT	CASMGSGNQPQHF
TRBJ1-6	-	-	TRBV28	TGTGCCAGCAGGGGTGATATCTCCTATAATTCACCCCTCCACTTT	CASRGDISYNSPLHF
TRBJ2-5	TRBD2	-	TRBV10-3	TGTGCCATCAGGGCGGGGGAGGAGGAGACCCAGTACTTC	CAIRAGEEETQYF
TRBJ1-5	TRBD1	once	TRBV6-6	TGTGCCAGCAGTGACTCGGGACAGGGCAATCAGCCCCAGCATTTT	CASSDSGQGNQPQHF
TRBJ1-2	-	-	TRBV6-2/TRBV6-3	TGTGCCAGCAGCCAGTACGGAACCGGCTATGGCTACACCTTC	CASSQYGTGYGYTF
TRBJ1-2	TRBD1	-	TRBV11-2	TGTGCCAGCAGCTTAGTAACAGGGGGCTTTGGCTACACCTTC	CASSLVTGGFGYTF
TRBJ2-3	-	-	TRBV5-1	TGCGCCAGCAGCTTGGGATCGGGGGGCGGGACAGATACGCAGTATTTT	CASSLGSGGGTDTQYF
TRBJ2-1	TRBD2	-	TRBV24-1	TGTGCCACCAGTGATTACCGGACTAGCGGGGGAAACAATGAGCAGTTCTTC	CATSDYRTSGGNNEQFF
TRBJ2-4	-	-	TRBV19	TGTGCCAGTAGTCTACCCTCAGGGACCAAAAACATTCAGTACTTC	CASSLPSGTKNIQYF
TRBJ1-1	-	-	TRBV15	TGTGCCACCAAAATTACAGGGATGCCCACTGAAGCTTTCTTT	CATKITGMPTEAFF
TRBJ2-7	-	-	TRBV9	TGTGCCAGCAGCGGCCAGGTGAGGCCTTACGAGCAGTACTTC	CASSGQVRPYEQYF
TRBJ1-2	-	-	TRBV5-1	TGCGCCAGCAGCACAGGGTCCAACTATGGCTACACCTTC	CASSTGSNYGYTF
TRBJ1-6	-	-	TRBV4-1	TGCGCCAGCAGCCAATCGACGGATTACCTTAATTCACCCCTCCACTTT	CASSQSTDYLNSPLHF
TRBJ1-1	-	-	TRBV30	TGTGCCTGGACAGGGGCTAACACTGAAGCTTTCTTT	CAWTGANTEAFF
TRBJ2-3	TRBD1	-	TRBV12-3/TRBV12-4	TGTGCCAGCGGGACAGCTAGCACAGATACGCAGTATTTT	CASGTASTDTQYF
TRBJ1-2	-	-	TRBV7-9	TGTGCCAGCAGCTCCGAACAGCTCTATGGCTACACCTTC	CASSSEQLYGYTF
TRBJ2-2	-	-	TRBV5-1	TGCGCCAGCAGCTTGGGAGCACAGGGCGGGTCGGCCACCGGGGAGCTGTTTTTT	CASSLGAQGGSATGELFF
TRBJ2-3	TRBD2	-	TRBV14	TGTGCCAGCAGCCAAGGGCTAGCGGGGGGGACAGCAGATACGCAGTATTTT	CASSQGLAGGTADTQYF
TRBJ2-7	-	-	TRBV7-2	TGTGCCAGCAGCTTATTTGCGGGGGCTATCCCAGCCTACGAGCAGTACTTC	CASSLFAGAIPAYEQYF
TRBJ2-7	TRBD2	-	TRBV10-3	TGTGCCATCAGTGGGACTAGCGGCCCCTACGAGCAGTACTTC	CAISGTSGPYEQYF
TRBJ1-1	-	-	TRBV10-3	TGTGCCATCAGTGAGGGGTTGCGTTGGAATGTGAACACTGAAGCTTTCTTT	CAISEGLRWNVNTEAFF
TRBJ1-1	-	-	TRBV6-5	TGTGCCAGCAGTTGGGACGGTAACACTGAAGCTTTCTTT	CASSWDGNTEAFF
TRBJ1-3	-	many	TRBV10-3	TGTGCCATCAGTGATCACTCTGGAAACACCATATATTTT	CAISDHSGNTIYF
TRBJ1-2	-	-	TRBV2	TGTGCCAGCAGTGGGGACGGGGCGCGGGGTGGCTACACCTTC	CASSGDGARGGYTF
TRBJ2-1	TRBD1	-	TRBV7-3	TGTGCCAGCAGCTTAACGGACAGGGATGAGCAGTTCTTC	CASSLTDRDEQFF
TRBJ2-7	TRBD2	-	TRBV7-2	TGTGCCAGCAGAGTGAGCGGGAACTACGAGCAGTACTTC	CASRVSGNYEQYF
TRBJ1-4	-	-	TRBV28	TGTGCCAGCAGTTTATTGGCAGGGGTGGGTGAAAAACTGTTTTTT	CASSLLAGVGEKLFF
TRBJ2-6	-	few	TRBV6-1	TGTGCCAGCAGTGAAGCGGCAGGGGAGGCCAACGTCCTGACTTTC	CASSEAAGEANVLTF
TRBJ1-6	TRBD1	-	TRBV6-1	TGTGCCAGCAGTGAAGCGCGGGGGACAGGGCGCTCACCCCTCCACTTT	CASSEARGTGRSPLHF
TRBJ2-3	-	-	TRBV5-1	TGCGCCAGCAGCCCGAGAGCTACTAGCACAGATACGCAGTATTTT	CASSPRATSTDTQYF
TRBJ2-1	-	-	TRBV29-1	TGCAGCGTTGTGACTGACGCCTACAATGAGCAGTTCTTC	CSVVTDAYNEQFF
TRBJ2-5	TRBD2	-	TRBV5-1	TGCGCCAGCAGCCCGGCTCCGTGGGGGACTAGCGGGACCCAGTACTTC	CASSPAPWGTSGTQYF
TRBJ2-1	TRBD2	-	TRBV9	TGTGCCAGCAGCCCGGGGACTAGCGGGGGCAATGAGCAGTTCTTC	CASSPGTSGGNEQFF
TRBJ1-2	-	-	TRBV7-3	TGTGCCAGCAGCTTAAGCAGGGGCAGTAGGGGGTACTATGGCTACACCTTC	CASSLSRGSRGYYGYTF
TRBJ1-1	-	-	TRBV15	TGTGCTACCAGGGAGGGGACTAACACTGAAGCTTTCTTT	CATREGTNTEAFF
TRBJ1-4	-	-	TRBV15	TGTGCCACCAGCAGAGATGCCCCCGGGGAAAAACTGTTTTTT	CATSRDAPGEKLFF
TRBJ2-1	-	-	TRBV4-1	TGCGCCAGCAGCCAAGGGGGCGGGAACAATGAGCAGTTCTTC	CASSQGGGNNEQFF